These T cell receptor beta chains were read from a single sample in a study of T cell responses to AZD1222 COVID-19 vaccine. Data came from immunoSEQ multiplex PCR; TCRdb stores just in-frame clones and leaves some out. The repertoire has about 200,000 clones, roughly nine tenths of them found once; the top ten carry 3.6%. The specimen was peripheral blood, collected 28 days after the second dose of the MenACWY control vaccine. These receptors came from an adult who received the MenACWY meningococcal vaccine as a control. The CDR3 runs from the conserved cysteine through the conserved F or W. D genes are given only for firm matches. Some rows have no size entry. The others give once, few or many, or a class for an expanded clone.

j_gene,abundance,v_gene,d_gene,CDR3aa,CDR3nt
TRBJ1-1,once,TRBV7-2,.,CASSPLGVLMNTEAFF,TGTGCCAGCAGCCCGTTGGGAGTCCTGATGAACACTGAAGCTTTCTTT
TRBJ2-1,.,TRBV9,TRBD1,CASSFDRGPGNEQFF,TGTGCCAGCAGTTTTGACAGGGGGCCAGGAAATGAGCAGTTCTTC
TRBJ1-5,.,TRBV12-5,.,CASGFSSNQPQHF,TGTGCTAGTGGTTTTAGTAGCAATCAGCCCCAGCATTTT
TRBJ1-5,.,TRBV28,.,CATPGRGSNQPQHF,TGTGCCACGCCCGGCAGGGGCTCTAATCAGCCCCAGCATTTT
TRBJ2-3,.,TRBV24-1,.,CATSDPPADTQYF,TGTGCCACCAGTGATCCCCCGGCGGATACGCAGTATTTT
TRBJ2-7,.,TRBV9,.,CASSVGGNYEQYF,TGTGCCAGCAGCGTTGGGGGGAACTACGAGCAGTACTTC
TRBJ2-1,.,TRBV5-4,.,CASSLSDSYNEQFF,TGTGCCAGCAGCTTGTCCGACAGCTACAATGAGCAGTTCTTC
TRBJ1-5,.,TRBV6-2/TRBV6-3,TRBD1,CASSGEQGRRNQPQHF,TGTGCCAGCAGCGGGGAACAGGGGAGGCGCAATCAGCCCCAGCATTTT
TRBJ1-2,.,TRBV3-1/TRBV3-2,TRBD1,CASSQGGGGGNYGYTF,TGTGCCAGCAGCCAGGGCGGAGGGGGCGGTAACTATGGCTACACCTTC
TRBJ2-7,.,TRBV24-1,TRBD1,CATSDRDRDLEQYF,TGTGCCACCAGTGACCGGGACAGAGACTTAGAGCAGTACTTC
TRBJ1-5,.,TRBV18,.,CASSPKKAAQPQHF,TGTGCCAGCTCACCTAAAAAGGCGGCTCAGCCCCAGCATTTT
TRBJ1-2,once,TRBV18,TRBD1,CASSPLFGDRENYGYTF,TGTGCCAGCTCACCACTCTTTGGGGACAGGGAGAATTATGGCTACACCTTC
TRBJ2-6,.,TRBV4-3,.,CASSQDGSAGTSGANVLTF,TGCGCCAGCAGCCAAGATGGGTCTGCAGGGACCTCTGGGGCCAACGTCCTGACTTTC
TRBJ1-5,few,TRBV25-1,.,CASSLSGSSNQPQHF,TGTGCCAGCAGTTTATCGGGTTCGAGCAATCAGCCCCAGCATTTT
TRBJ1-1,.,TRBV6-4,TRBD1,CASSRDRVDTEAFF,TGTGCCAGCAGCCGGGACAGGGTCGACACTGAAGCTTTCTTT
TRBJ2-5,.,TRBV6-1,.,CASSEAAYGETQYF,TGTGCCAGCAGTGAAGCAGCGTACGGGGAGACCCAGTACTTC
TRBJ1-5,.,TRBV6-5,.,CASSYRDSNQPQHF,TGTGCCAGCAGTTATCGGGACAGCAATCAGCCCCAGCATTTT
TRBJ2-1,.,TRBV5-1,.,CASSQGQGTYNEQFF,TGCGCCAGCAGCCAAGGACAAGGAACTTACAATGAGCAGTTCTTC
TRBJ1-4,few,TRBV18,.,CASSPNLDEKLFF,TGTGCCAGCTCACCAAATCTCGATGAAAAACTGTTTTTT
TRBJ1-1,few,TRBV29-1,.,CSAAELSEAFF,TGCAGCGCCGCCGAGTTATCTGAAGCTTTCTTT
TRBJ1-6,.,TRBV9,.,CASSVDPGNNSPLHF,TGTGCCAGCAGCGTAGATCCGGGGAATAATTCACCCCTCCACTTT
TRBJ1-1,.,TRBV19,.,CASSIGNYGSEAFF,TGTGCCAGTAGTATAGGGAATTATGGCTCTGAAGCTTTCTTT
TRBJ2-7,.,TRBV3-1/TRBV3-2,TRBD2,CASSQGLAGGPREQYF,TGTGCCAGCAGCCAAGGACTAGCGGGAGGGCCTAGGGAGCAGTACTTC
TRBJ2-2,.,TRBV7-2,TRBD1,CASSIRDSNTGELFF,TGTGCCAGCAGCATCCGGGACAGTAACACCGGGGAGCTGTTTTTT
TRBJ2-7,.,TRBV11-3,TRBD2,CASSAGEGLAGVGEQYF,TGTGCCAGCAGCGCCGGAGAGGGACTAGCGGGAGTGGGCGAGCAGTACTTC
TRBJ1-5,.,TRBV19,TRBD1,CASSIYGTGGLGNQPQHF,TGTGCCAGTAGTATATATGGGACAGGGGGCTTGGGCAATCAGCCCCAGCATTTT
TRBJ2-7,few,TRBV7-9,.,CASSSSTEVIKQYF,TGTGCCAGCAGCTCATCGACAGAAGTTATTAAGCAGTACTTC
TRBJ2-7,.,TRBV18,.,CASSGGSTYEQYF,TGTGCCAGCTCAGGTGGGAGTACATACGAGCAGTACTTC
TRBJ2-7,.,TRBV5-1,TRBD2,CASSLGLAGFPGYEQYF,TGCGCCAGCAGCTTGGGGCTAGCGGGTTTCCCTGGGTACGAGCAGTACTTC
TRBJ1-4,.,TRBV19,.,CASSTTGGGEKLFF,TGTGCCAGTAGTACAACGGGGGGTGGTGAAAAACTGTTTTTT
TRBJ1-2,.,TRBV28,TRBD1,CASLDRGPLYGYTF,TGTGCCAGTTTGGACAGGGGGCCACTCTATGGCTACACCTTC
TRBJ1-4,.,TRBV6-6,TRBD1,CASSQRQGRSANEKLFF,TGTGCCAGCAGTCAACGACAGGGTCGGAGTGCTAATGAAAAACTGTTTTTT